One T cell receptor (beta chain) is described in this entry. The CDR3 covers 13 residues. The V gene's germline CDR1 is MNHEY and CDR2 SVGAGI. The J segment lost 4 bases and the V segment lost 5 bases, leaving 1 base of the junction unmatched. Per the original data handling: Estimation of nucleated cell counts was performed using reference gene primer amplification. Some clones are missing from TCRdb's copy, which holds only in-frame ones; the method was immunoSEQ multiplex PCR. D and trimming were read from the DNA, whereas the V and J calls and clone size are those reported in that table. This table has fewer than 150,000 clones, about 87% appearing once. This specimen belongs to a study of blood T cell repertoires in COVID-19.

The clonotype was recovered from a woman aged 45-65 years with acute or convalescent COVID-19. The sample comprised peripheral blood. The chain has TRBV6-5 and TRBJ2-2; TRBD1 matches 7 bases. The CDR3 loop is CASSRQGTGELFF. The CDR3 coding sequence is TGTGCCAGCAGTAGACAGGGCACCGGGGAGCTGTTTTTT.